This entry lists 7 T cell receptor beta chains sequenced from one sample in a study of blood T cells in healthy people across ages. Primers used in a second PCR of roughly 7 to 12 cycles were a sample-barcoded 5' primer and a J-beta primer mix. TCRdb independently ran MiXCR on the 5' RACE reads; one entry per CDR3 protein. Of about 930,000 distinct CDR3 sequences listed, roughly 29% are singletons. The sample was also linked to a second study, of T cells of mothers and their children.

Sequenced: blood. Every receptor here comes from a woman between 40 and 55 years old in good health.

A word on this clonotype: At one boundary the junction diverges from the germline segment, which might be a read error. The chain combines TRBV28 with TRBJ1-2; weak D call: TRBD1 (6 bases). CDR1 is MDHEN and CDR2 is SYDVKM in the germline V gene. The CDR3 runs 14 residues. The chain's CDR3 is CASRSQQDTGGCTF. The CDR3, as DNA: TGTGCCAGCAGGTCTCAACAGGACACGGGGGGCTGCACCTTC.

The chain recombines TRBV5-1 with TRBJ1-2; TRBD1 is a possible D gene (5 bases). Germline CDR1 and CDR2: SGHRS and YFSETQ. V lost 2 bases, J lost 4 bases, and 12 bases lay in between. This CDR3 region has 14 residues. CDR3 sequence reads: CASSFSREGYGYTF. For the CDR3, the DNA is TGCGCCAGCAGCTTCTCCAGGGAAGGCTATGGCTACACCTTC.

This clonotype was counted between two and nine times. The chain employs TRBV7-8 and TRBJ2-3, with D perhaps given as TRBD1 or TRBD2 (6 bases each). The V end was cut by 3 bases, the J end by 2 bases, with 18 bases between. Germline V gene lookup returns CDR1 SGHVS and CDR2 FQNEAQ. This CDR3 is built from 17 residues. The CDR3 bases are TGTGCCAGCAGCTTGGTTAGGTGGGGGGCCATCACAGATACGCAGTATTTT. Translation gives CASSLVRWGAITDTQYF.

This sequence joins TRBV20-1 and TRBJ1-5; D perhaps matches TRBD1 (6 bases). CDR1 DFQATT and CDR2 SNEGSKA come from the germline V gene (reference sequence). V lost 1 base to trimming and J lost 1 base, with 23 bases between them. CDR3 length: 19 residues. CDR3 residues: CSARATEQGLWASNQPQHF. The DNA for the CDR3 is TGCAGTGCTAGAGCTACGGAACAGGGACTGTGGGCAAGCAATCAGCCCCAGCATTTT.

As to this clonotype: This may stem from a read error, because a much larger clone lies one nucleotide away. The chain has TRBV20-1 and TRBJ2-1, with D maybe TRBD2 (6 bases). Germline CDR1 DFQATT, CDR2 SNEGSKA (reference sequence). The CDR3 has 13 residues. V shed 1 base and J shed 9 bases, with 13 bases lying between them. For the CDR3, the DNA is TGCAGTGCTAGAGTAGGGGAGGCCAGTGAGCAGTTCTTC. This gives the protein CSARVGEASEQFF.

This clonotype occurred a few times. A much larger clone is a single base away; this may be a read error. This chain links TRBV5-1 with TRBJ2-7; D possibly corresponds to TRBD2 (5 bases). The V gene's germline CDR1 is SGHRS and CDR2 YFSETQ. Trimming shortened V by 0 bases and J by 2 bases, and 9 bases separated the two germline ends. The CDR3 contains 14 residues. The CDR3 loop reads CASSLVTSAYEQYF. DNA for the CDR3: TGCGCCAGCAGCTTGGTTACTAGTGCCTACGAGCAGTACTTC.

This clonotype was seen repeatedly, ten times or more. The chain combines TRBV6-6 with TRBJ2-3; 7 bases fit TRBD1. The germline CDR1 and CDR2 sequences are MNHNY and SVGAGI (reference sequence). After removal of 2 bases from V and 2 bases from J, the junction contained 1 base not matched to a gene. The CDR3 consists of 14 residues. The CDR3 nucleotides are TGTGCCAGCAGTTACGGGACAGCCACAGATACGCAGTATTTT. It specifies CASSYGTATDTQYF.